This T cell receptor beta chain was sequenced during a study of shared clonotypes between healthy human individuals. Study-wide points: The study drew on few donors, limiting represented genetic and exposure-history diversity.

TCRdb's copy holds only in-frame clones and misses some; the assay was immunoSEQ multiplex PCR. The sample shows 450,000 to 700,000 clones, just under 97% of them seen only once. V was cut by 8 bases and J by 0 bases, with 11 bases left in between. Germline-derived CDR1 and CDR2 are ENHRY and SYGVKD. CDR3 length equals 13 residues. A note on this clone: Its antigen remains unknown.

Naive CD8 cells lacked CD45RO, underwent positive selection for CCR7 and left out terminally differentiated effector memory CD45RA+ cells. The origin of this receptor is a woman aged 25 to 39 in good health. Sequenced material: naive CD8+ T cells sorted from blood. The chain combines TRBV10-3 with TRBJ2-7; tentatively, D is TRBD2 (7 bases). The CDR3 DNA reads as TGTGCCATCTCGGGGGGCGGCTCCTACGAGCAGTACTTC. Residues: CAISGGGSYEQYF.